This T cell receptor beta chain was captured in a study of cytomegalovirus exposure and HLA in healthy donors. As for the study in general: Sequencing of roughly 180 million T cells in an earlier analysis found 100 million or so unique TCR beta sequences. Findings and limits, study-wide: Indistinguishability led to the exclusion of some V segments, TRBV6-2 and TRBV6-3 included. Analysis was carried out at a later point, and it linked a missense DCLRE1C variant to TCR beta V- and J-gene trimming. In a later analysis, most CMV-associated TCR beta chains appeared HLA-restricted.

On this clone itself: Its antigen remains unidentified.

PCR employed 60 Vbeta and 13 Jbeta primers. The method was immunoSEQ multiplex PCR; TCRdb's version includes in-frame clones alone and lacks a portion of them. The sample consists of about 180,000 clones, roughly 75% of them appearing once. Germline CDR1 is SGHRS and CDR2 is YFSETQ. The CDR3 is 18 amino acids. Trimming cost V 4 bases and J 4 bases; bases outside gene matches: 11. The V gene is TRBV5-1, the J gene TRBJ2-7, with 16 nucleotides matching TRBD2. Sequencing was done on a sample of PBMCs. The TCR was taken from a woman aged 25 to 39 in good health and CMV-seronegative. Here the CDR3 DNA reads TGCGCCAGCAGCCCAGCAGGGACTAGCGGGGGGGCCAGGTACGAGCAGTACTTC. Translation gives CASSPAGTSGGARYEQYF.